What follows are 14 T cell receptor beta chains derived from one specimen sequenced in a study of shared clonotypes between healthy human individuals. Clones were read by immunoSEQ multiplex PCR, and TCRdb kept only the in-frame ones, dropping some. This repertoire shows some 550,000 clones, approximately 97% found once; its top ten account for around 0.058%. Sequencing was carried out using naive CD4+ T cells sorted from blood. Subset denoted: CD45RA+ positively selected. These receptors were obtained from a woman aged 25 to 39 in good health.

The chain links TRBV21-1 to TRBJ2-7; the D call in the table, TRBD1, was not verified against the DNA. TRBV21-1 is a pseudogene segment. This CDR3 region has 15 residues. The chain's CDR3 is CATIVRVRFLSEQYF. In DNA form, the CDR3 reads TGTGCCACCATTGTCAGGGTAAGATTCCTAAGCGAGCAGTACTTC.

This chain uses TRBV29-1 with TRBJ2-1, with 8 positions matching TRBD1. In germline, CDR1 is SQVTM, CDR2 ANQGSEA. After removal of 5 bases from V and 6 bases from J, the junction contained 6 bases not matched to a gene. CDR3 length: 13 residues. Written as DNA, the CDR3 is TGCAGCGTTCGACAGGGGCTGGCCAATGAGCAGTTCTTC. Amino acids: CSVRQGLANEQFF.

The CDR3 protein is CASSLDPSGGQYF. The CDR3 DNA sequence: TGTGCCAGCAGCTTGGACCCCAGCGGGGGGCAGTACTTC. The J gene is TRBJ2-7, the V gene TRBV7-2, with 8 bases that match TRBD2. CDR3 length: 13 residues. V was pared by 3 bases and J by 9 bases, with 7 bases of the junction left unmatched. Germline assignment: CDR1 SGHTA and CDR2 FQGNSA.

This clone showed up just once. This sequence joins TRBV7-2 and TRBJ2-5; maybe TRBD2 (6 bases). Between the trimmed V and J ends, which lost 5 bases and 1 base, there was a span of 11 bases. Per germline, CDR1 SGHTA and CDR2 FQGNSA. There are 14 residues in the CDR3. CDR3 coding DNA: TGTGCCAGCAGCGGACCGGGACTCCAAGAGACCCAGTACTTC. Translating it yields CASSGPGLQETQYF.

The V and J genes are TRBV5-6 and TRBJ2-4, with D possibly matching TRBD2 (5 bases). The CDR3 spans 15 residues. Trimming removed 4 bases from V and 14 bases from J, with 25 bases in between. Germline V gene sequence: CDR1 SGHDT, CDR2 YYEEEE. This chain's CDR3 is CASSTVGSRTPLEYF. The CDR3 region has the DNA TGTGCCAGCAGCACCGTAGGGAGCCGAACTCCCCTGGAGTACTTC.

The chain is built from TRBV5-4 and TRBJ2-1; 9 bases map to TRBD2. V dropped 5 bases and J dropped 7; count of bases not matched to a gene: 16. The germline V gene encodes CDR1 SGHNT and CDR2 YYREEE (reference sequence). The CDR3 is 17 amino acids. Written as DNA, the CDR3 is TGTGCCAGCAGTGATTCCTATAGCGGGAGTTTTATAAATGAGCAGTTCTTC. It yields the protein CASSDSYSGSFINEQFF.

This rearrangement joins TRBV10-3 to TRBJ1-4; D gene ambiguous. Between the trimmed V and J ends, which lost 2 bases and 0 bases, there was a span of 13 bases. The germline CDR1 and CDR2 sequences are ENHRY and SYGVKD. CDR3 size: 17 residues. The CDR3 loop is CAISERRSESTNEKLFF. The CDR3 region has the DNA TGTGCCATCAGTGAGAGGAGGTCGGAGTCAACTAATGAAAAACTGTTTTTT.

The chain links TRBV28 to TRBJ2-2, with 9 bases aligning to TRBD2. V trimming: 3 bases; J trimming: 6 bases; junction bases outside the gene matches: 11. This CDR3 is built from 17 residues. Per germline, CDR1 MDHEN and CDR2 SYDVKM. The chain's CDR3 is CASSFDAGGPSAGELFF. The CDR3 DNA reads TGTGCCAGCAGTTTCGACGCGGGAGGGCCCTCGGCCGGGGAGCTGTTTTTT. Drawing the rest from reference TRBV28 and TRBJ2-2, the complete variable domain is DVKVTQSSRYLVKRTGEKVFLECVQDMDHENMFWYRQDPGLGLRLIYFSYDVKMKEKGDIPEGYSVSREKKERFSLILESASTNQTSMYLCASSFDAGGPSAGELFFGEGSRLTVL.

The chain carries TRBV28 and TRBJ1-2, with D maybe TRBD1 (5 bases). This CDR3 has 14 amino acids. The V end was cut by 5 bases, the J end by 4 bases, with 14 bases between. Germline assignment: CDR1 MDHEN and CDR2 SYDVKM. The CDR3 sequence is CASSPQGARYGYTF. The CDR3 coding sequence is TGTGCCAGCAGTCCGCAGGGTGCCCGCTATGGCTACACCTTC.

In DNA form, the CDR3 reads TGTGCCAGTAGTATCTTACCGGGGCCGGAGACCCAGTACTTC. This encodes CASSILPGPETQYF. The chain employs TRBV19 and TRBJ2-5; tentatively, D is TRBD1 or TRBD2 (5 bases each). The CDR3 loop spans 14 amino acids. Germline V gene lookup returns CDR1 LNHDA and CDR2 SQIVND (reference sequence). Trimming shortened V by 3 bases and J by 5 bases, and 13 bases separated the two germline ends. Supplemented by reference TRBV19 and TRBJ2-5, the full variable domain reads DGGITQSPKYLFRKEGQNVTLSCEQNLNHDAMYWYRQDPGQGLRLIYYSQIVNDFQKGDIAEGYSVSREKKESFPLTVTSAQKNPTAFYLCASSILPGPETQYFGPGTRLLVL.

The rearrangement joins TRBV2 to TRBJ1-5; perhaps TRBD1 as D (6 bases). V lost 5 bases and J 7 bases, leaving 15 bases between the germline ends. The germline V gene has CDR1 SNHLY and CDR2 FYNNEI. The CDR3 contains 14 residues. This CDR3 is CASSPIQGTQPQHF. CDR3 coding DNA: TGTGCCAGCAGTCCTATACAGGGTACGCAGCCCCAGCATTTT. The complete variable domain, with remaining parts taken from reference TRBV2 and TRBJ1-5, reads EPEVTQTPSHQVTQMGQEVILRCVPISNHLYFYWYRQILGQKVEFLVSFYNNEISEKSEIFDDQFSVERPDGSNFTLKIRSTKLEDSAMYFCASSPIQGTQPQHFGDGTRLSIL.

The chain uses TRBV29-1 and TRBJ2-3; D uncertain. Per germline, CDR1 SQVTM and CDR2 ANQGSEA. This CDR3 has 13 amino acids. The V gene lost 2 bases and the J gene lost 6 bases, with 12 bases spanning the gap. For the CDR3, the DNA is TGCAGCGTTGAACCAGGATACAGTGATACGCAGTATTTT. This codes for CSVEPGYSDTQYF.

This chain links TRBV25-1 with TRBJ2-7; D is perhaps TRBD1 (5 bases). The CDR3 extends over 12 amino acids. In germline, CDR1 is MGHDK, CDR2 SYGVNS. V lost 5 bases to trimming and J lost 3 bases, with 8 bases between them. The CDR3 region has the DNA TGTGCCAGCAGTCGGCAGGGCTACGAGCAGTACTTC. Translation: CASSRQGYEQYF.

The V and J genes are TRBV7-9 and TRBJ2-5, with D unresolved. The V gene's germline CDR1 is SEHNR and CDR2 FQNEAQ (reference sequence). Trimming removed 1 base at V and 0 bases at J, with 6 bases between. The CDR3 runs 14 residues. The CDR3 nucleotides are TGTGCCAGCAGCTTAGGTGGAGACCAAGAGACCCAGTACTTC. Protein sequence: CASSLGGDQETQYF.